This passage covers 31 T cell receptor beta chains from one sample sequenced in a study of regulatory T cells in long-lasting Graves disease. Time point of the sample: persistent/refractory GD, antithyroid drugs over 5 years with positive TRAb. Making the TCR library involved RNA that had been extracted from PBMCs. To make TCR beta libraries, researchers used iRepertoire HTBI primers and Arm-PCR of CDR3 regions. TCRdb reprocessed the multiplex PCR reads with MiXCR, giving one entry per CDR3 protein. Among 300,000 to 350,000 distinct CDR3 sequences, roughly 21% were seen once, and the ten largest hold around 30%. This specimen consisted of peripheral blood mononuclear cells (PBMCs), obtained when the disease was refractory, from a patient treated with antithyroid drugs. These receptors originate from a female donor with Graves disease.

There are a few counts of this clonotype. The V gene is TRBV5-1, the J gene TRBJ1-1; no definite D call. The CDR3 spans 14 residues. Germline lookup yields CDR1 SGHRS and CDR2 YFSETQ. V was trimmed by 1 base and J by 4 bases, leaving 11 bases between them. In DNA form, the CDR3 reads TGCGCCAGCAGCTTGATCCCTGGGAGCACTGAAGCTTTCTTT. The encoded protein is CASSLIPGSTEAFF.

Ten or more counts support this clonotype. This rearrangement joins TRBV27 to TRBJ1-6; TRBD1 is a possible D gene (5 bases). V was cut by 6 bases and J by 1 base, with 10 bases left in between. The germline CDR1 and CDR2 sequences are MNHEY and SMNVEV (reference sequence). The CDR3 spans 15 residues. CDR3 in DNA: TGTGCCAGCAGAGGGGCAGGGTCCTATAATTCACCCCTCCACTTT. Translated, it gives CASRGAGSYNSPLHF.

This clonotype was seen ten or more times. The genes are TRBV20-1 and TRBJ1-2; D gene uncertain. The germline V and J ends were trimmed by 0 bases and 6 bases, with 11 bases remaining between them. Germline V gives CDR1 DFQATT, CDR2 SNEGSKA (reference sequence). This CDR3 contains 13 residues. The CDR3 DNA is TGCAGTGCTAGAGATTGGAAAGGGAATGGCTACACCTTC. Its protein product is CSARDWKGNGYTF.

The sample holds many counts of this clonotype. The chain couples TRBV10-3 to TRBJ1-6; D is ambiguous. There are 12 residues in the CDR3. Germline values: CDR1 ENHRY, CDR2 SYGVKD. Trimming shortened V by 6 bases and J by 10 bases, and 10 bases separated the two germline ends. CDR3 nucleotides: TGTGCCATCAGGGACCCGAGCTCACCCCTCCACTTT. Its protein is CAIRDPSSPLHF.

Concerning this clonotype itself: This could be a read error, since a much larger clone is one nucleotide away. The chain uses TRBV10-3 and TRBJ1-5; maybe TRBD1 (5 bases). Trimming removed 5 bases from V and 2 bases from J, with 13 bases in between. This CDR3 comprises 15 residues. The germline V gene encodes CDR1 ENHRY and CDR2 SYGVKD. In DNA form, the CDR3 reads TGTGCCATCAGTCAGGGAGGGGATGGCAATCAGCCCCAGCATTTT. Its protein product is CAISQGGDGNQPQHF.

This clonotype was recorded at least ten times. The rearrangement links TRBV19 to TRBJ2-5; D could derive from TRBD1 or TRBD2 (5 bases each). Germline CDR1 is LNHDA and CDR2 is SQIVND (reference sequence). V was cut by 5 bases and J by 5 bases, with 15 bases left in between. This CDR3 spans 14 amino acids. The DNA of the CDR3 is TGTGCCAGTAGTGGTCAAGCCGAGGGGGAGACCCAGTACTTC. It translates to CASSGQAEGETQYF.

At least ten counts were recorded for this clonotype. This sequence joins TRBV27 and TRBJ2-7; D is undetermined. Looked up from germline, CDR1 is MNHEY and CDR2 is SMNVEV (reference sequence). V was pared by 0 bases and J by 3 bases, with 6 bases between. The CDR3 consists of 13 residues. CDR3 in DNA: TGTGCCAGCAGTTTATCCCGCAACTACGAGCAGTACTTC. Amino acid sequence: CASSLSRNYEQYF.

The J gene is TRBJ2-3, the V gene TRBV2, with 11 bases identical to TRBD2. The CDR3 has 14 residues. Trimming cost V 6 bases and J 4 bases; bases outside gene matches: 3. The germline CDR1 and CDR2 sequences are SNHLY and FYNNEI. The CDR3 protein is CASRLAGVPDTQYF. The CDR3 bases are TGTGCCAGCAGACTAGCGGGAGTACCAGATACGCAGTATTTT.

This clonotype turned up a few times. CDR3 protein: CSARLPGGISYTF. The CDR3 bases are TGCAGTGCTAGACTCCCAGGGGGCATTTCCTACACCTTC. The gene calls are TRBV20-1 and TRBJ1-2, with 8 nucleotides matching TRBD1. Germline loops: CDR1 DFQATT, CDR2 SNEGSKA (reference sequence). This CDR3 contains 13 residues. The J segment lost 10 bases and the V segment lost 2 bases, leaving 9 bases of the junction unmatched.

This rearrangement joins TRBV5-1 to TRBJ2-7, with 11 nucleotides matching TRBD1. This CDR3 comprises 16 residues. V was pared by 4 bases and J by 3 bases, with 9 bases of the junction left unmatched. Per the germline V gene, CDR1 is SGHRS and CDR2 is YFSETQ. The CDR3 coding sequence is TGCGCCAGCAGCCGGACAGGGGGCCCAAGCCACTACGAGCAGTACTTC. It yields the protein CASSRTGGPSHYEQYF.

This clonotype was seen a handful of times. CDR3 in DNA: TGCGCCAGCAGCCAAGAAATCGCAAGGGACCGCATCAATTCACCCCTCCACTTT. Translated: CASSQEIARDRINSPLHF. The V call is TRBV4-3, the J call TRBJ1-6, with a tentative D call TRBD1 (5 bases). The ends were cut back, 0 bases at V and 7 bases at J, with 19 bases in the middle. The germline V gene encodes CDR1 LGHNA and CDR2 YSLEER. The CDR3 consists of 18 residues.

Worth noting for this clonotype: Since a much larger clone is just one base distant, this may be a read error. The chain carries TRBV6-1 and TRBJ2-5; TRBD2 agrees at 7 bases. The length of the CDR3 is 12 residues. CDR1 is MNHNS and CDR2 is SASEGT in the germline V gene. The trim removed 9 bases at V and 9 bases at J, leaving 10 bases unmatched. The CDR3: CASSGTTEAQYF. The CDR3 nucleotides are TGTGCCAGTTCCGGGACTACGGAGGCCCAGTACTTC.

In regard to this clonotype: Because it lacks the conserved phenylalanine or tryptophan at the end, this CDR3 is likely a read error. V usage is TRBV29-1 and J usage is TRBJ1-1; D gene uncertain. The CDR3 contains 13 residues. The germline V gene has CDR1 SQVTM and CDR2 ANQGSEA. With 4 bases removed from V and 0 bases from J, the gap between germline ends came to 9 bases. The CDR3: CSVARIMNTEAFL. CDR3 DNA: TGCAGCGTTGCCCGGATTATGAACACTGAAGCTTTCCTT.

This clonotype occurred a few times. This sequence joins TRBV3-1 and TRBJ1-1; 10 bases agree with TRBD1. V lost 1 base, J lost 6 bases, and 8 bases stayed unmatched. The CDR3 runs 16 residues. CDR1 is LGHDT, CDR2 YNNKEL, per germline (reference sequence). CDR3: CASSQGTGTGVPEAFF. The CDR3 DNA reads TGTGCCAGCAGCCAAGGTACCGGGACAGGGGTTCCTGAAGCTTTCTTT.

This clonotype was picked up a small number of times. The V and J genes are TRBV3-1 and TRBJ2-2, with 10 bases identical to TRBD1. Trimming at V came to 0 bases and at J to 5 bases, leaving 3 bases not matched to a gene. In germline, CDR1 is LGHDT, CDR2 YNNKEL (reference sequence). The CDR3 runs 16 residues. CDR3 sequence: CASSQERTGGTGELFF. CDR3 nucleotides: TGTGCCAGCAGCCAAGAACGGACAGGGGGAACCGGGGAGCTGTTTTTT.

The chain has TRBV20-1 and TRBJ2-6; unclear D gene. This CDR3 has 14 residues. Between the trimmed V and J ends, which lost 4 bases and 2 bases, there was a span of 9 bases. CDR1 and CDR2 (germline): DFQATT, SNEGSKA (reference sequence). CDR3 amino acids: CSAISATGANVLTF. As DNA, the CDR3 is TGCAGTGCTATATCGGCAACTGGGGCCAACGTCCTGACTTTC.

This clonotype has a count of ten or more. The chain employs TRBV27 and TRBJ1-6; the match to TRBD1 covers 7 bases. Per germline, CDR1 MNHEY and CDR2 SMNVEV (reference sequence). There are 13 residues in the CDR3. V trimming: 2 bases; J trimming: 14 bases; junction bases outside the gene matches: 6. The CDR3 is CASSLRGLGTLHF. Written as DNA, the CDR3 is TGTGCCAGCAGTTTAAGGGGGCTAGGGACCCTCCACTTT.

In this sample, this clonotype turned up many times. This rearrangement joins TRBV7-2 to TRBJ2-7; 10 bases line up with TRBD2. Trimming took 6 bases from V and 6 from J; bases not matched to a gene: 11. Germline CDR1 reads SGHTA; CDR2 reads FQGNSA. This CDR3 comprises 15 residues. The CDR3 protein is CASRSRAGGRGEQYF. The CDR3 coding sequence is TGTGCCAGCAGATCCAGAGCGGGGGGGAGGGGCGAGCAGTACTTC.

Details on this clonotype: A read error may explain this, as a much larger clone is one base away. CDR3 amino acids: CSAPAGGADGTQYF. CDR3 bases: TGCAGCGCCCCCGCGGGGGGGGCTGACGGGACCCAGTACTTC. The V and J genes are TRBV29-1 and TRBJ2-5; 9 nucleotides agree with TRBD2. Germline trimming cut 7 bases from V and 7 bases from J; bases unmatched to any gene: 13. The germline V gene has CDR1 SQVTM and CDR2 ANQGSEA. The CDR3 covers 14 residues.

The chain is built from TRBV2 and TRBJ2-7, with 9 bases that match TRBD1. The germline gives CDR1 SNHLY, CDR2 FYNNEI. V lost 5 bases, J lost 5 bases, and 13 bases stayed unmatched. The CDR3 runs 16 residues. CDR3 DNA sequence: TGTGCCAGCAGTTTGAGTCGGGGACAGGGTCCCCACGAGCAGTACTTC. It specifies CASSLSRGQGPHEQYF.

This clonotype was recorded at least ten times. CDR3 protein: CAWSVGGTQYF. DNA for the CDR3: TGTGCCTGGAGTGTGGGGGGGACCCAGTACTTC. This chain connects TRBV30 to TRBJ2-5; tentative D call: TRBD2 (6 bases). Germline CDR1 is GTSNPN and CDR2 is SVGIG (reference sequence). This CDR3 has 11 amino acids. V was cut by 0 bases and J by 7 bases, with 6 bases left in between. Full variable domain (missing parts from reference TRBV30 and TRBJ2-5): SQTIHQWPATLVQPVGSPLSLECTVEGTSNPNLYWYRQAAGRGLQLLFYSVGIGQISSEVPQNLSASRPQDRQFILSSKKLLLSDSGFYLCAWSVGGTQYFGPGTRLLVL.

The gene calls are TRBV5-1 and TRBJ1-5; D ambiguous. Trimming removed 0 bases at V and 2 bases at J, with 15 bases between. CDR1 SGHRS and CDR2 YFSETQ come from the germline V gene. The CDR3 contains 17 residues. CDR3 protein: CASSLAPVGGGNQPQHF. DNA for the CDR3: TGCGCCAGCAGCTTGGCCCCGGTTGGCGGGGGCAATCAGCCCCAGCATTTT. Filled out from reference TRBV5-1 and TRBJ1-5, the complete variable domain reads KAGVTQTPRYLIKTRGQQVTLSCSPISGHRSVSWYQQTPGQGLQFLFEYFSETQRNKGNFPGRFSGRQFSNSRSEMNVSTLELGDSALYLCASSLAPVGGGNQPQHFGDGTRLSIL.

This clonotype was seen more than once but under ten times. The chain carries TRBV20-1 and TRBJ1-6, with 7 bases fitting TRBD1. Per germline, CDR1 DFQATT and CDR2 SNEGSKA (reference sequence). The CDR3 is made up of 14 amino acids. V trimming: 4 bases; J trimming: 2 bases; junction bases outside the gene matches: 2. The CDR3 bases are TGCAGTGCTACAGGGGGGACCTATAATTCACCCCTCCACTTT. It encodes CSATGGTYNSPLHF.

This clonotype has only a few counts. Germline is not matched at one junction end, which may reflect a read error. The rearrangement uses TRBV28 and TRBJ2-7; 11 nucleotides line up with TRBD2. This CDR3 has 11 residues. The germline V gene has CDR1 MDHEN and CDR2 SYDVKM. In DNA form, the CDR3 reads TGTGCCAGCAGTCTTAGCGGGAGGGTCCACTTC. Residues: CASSLSGRVHF. Supplemented by reference TRBV28 and TRBJ2-7, the full variable domain reads DVKVTQSSRYLVKRTGEKVFLECVQDMDHENMFWYRQDPGLGLRLIYFSYDVKMKEKGDIPEGYSVSREKKERFSLILESASTNQTSMYLCASSLSGRVHFGPGTRLTVT.

This clonotype was counted many times. CDR3 DNA sequence: TGTGCCAGCAGCCAAGGTTTAGAAAAACTGTTTTTT. It specifies CASSQGLEKLFF. V is TRBV3-1 and J is TRBJ1-4; D gene uncertain. The CDR3 is made up of 12 amino acids. Between the trimmed V and J ends, which lost 1 base and 8 bases, there was a span of 5 bases. Germline-derived CDR1 and CDR2 are LGHDT and YNNKEL (reference sequence).

This clonotype came up many times. This chain connects TRBV20-1 to TRBJ2-5, with D perhaps matching TRBD1 (6 bases). This CDR3 region has 14 residues. V dropped 3 bases and J dropped 2 bases, with 13 bases sitting between them. CDR1 DFQATT and CDR2 SNEGSKA come from the germline V gene (reference sequence). CDR3 DNA: TGCAGTGCTAGCAACATACAGGGACAAGAGACCCAGTACTTC. Its translation: CSASNIQGQETQYF.

On this clonotype: A read error is possible here, since a much larger clone lies one base away. This chain connects TRBV10-1 to TRBJ2-7; no definite D call. The germline gives CDR1 WNHNN, CDR2 SYGVQD (reference sequence). V was shortened by 8 bases and J by 1 base, with 9 bases between the two germline ends. The CDR3 length is 12 residues. The chain's CDR3 is CASLDNSYEQYF. The DNA for the CDR3 is TGCGCCAGCCTAGATAATTCCTACGAGCAGTACTTC.

The sample holds many counts of this clonotype. The rearrangement uses TRBV20-1 and TRBJ1-2; unclear D gene. V was trimmed by 6 bases and J by 2 bases, leaving 10 bases between them. Germline lookup yields CDR1 DFQATT and CDR2 SNEGSKA (reference sequence). The CDR3 contains 12 residues. CDR3 loop: CSAVAGNYGYTF. The CDR3 DNA reads as TGCAGTGCGGTCGCGGGGAACTATGGCTACACCTTC.

This clonotype was recorded many times. The chain employs TRBV7-2 and TRBJ1-2, with D hard to call. Between the trimmed V and J ends, which lost 5 bases and 3 bases, there was a span of 16 bases. CDR1 and CDR2 from the germline V gene are SGHTA and FQGNSA. CDR3 size: 15 residues. The CDR3 reads CASSPYRPDHYGYTF. The CDR3 bases are TGTGCCAGCAGCCCGTACCGGCCCGACCACTATGGCTACACCTTC.

The chain combines TRBV5-1 with TRBJ2-3; a weak D match, TRBD2 (6 bases). Germline V gene data show CDR1 as SGHRS and CDR2 as YFSETQ. Trimming cost V 1 base and J 1 base, with 10 bases left between them. The CDR3 consists of 15 residues. The CDR3 sequence is CASSLIASGTDTQYF. In nucleotides, the CDR3 is TGCGCCAGCAGCTTGATTGCTAGCGGCACAGATACGCAGTATTTT.

There are many counts of this clonotype. The chain has TRBV7-2 and TRBJ1-1; no clear D gene. Germline V gene data show CDR1 as SGHTA and CDR2 as FQGNSA. This CDR3 has 15 amino acids. V lost 1 base, J lost 4 bases, and 13 bases lay in between. This CDR3 reads CASSLDLVVGTEAFF. The CDR3 DNA reads TGTGCCAGCAGCTTAGATTTGGTGGTGGGCACTGAAGCTTTCTTT.